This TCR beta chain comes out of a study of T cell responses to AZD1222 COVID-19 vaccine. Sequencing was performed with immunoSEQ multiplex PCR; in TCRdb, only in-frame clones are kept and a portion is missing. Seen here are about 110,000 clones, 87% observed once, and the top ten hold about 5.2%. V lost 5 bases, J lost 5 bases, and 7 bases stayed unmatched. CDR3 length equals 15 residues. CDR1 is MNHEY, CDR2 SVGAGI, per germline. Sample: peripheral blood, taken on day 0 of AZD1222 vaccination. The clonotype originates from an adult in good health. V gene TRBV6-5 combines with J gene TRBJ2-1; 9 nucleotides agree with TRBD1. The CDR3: CASSRAGQGNNEQFF. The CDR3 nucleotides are TGTGCCAGCAGTCGGGCCGGACAGGGGAACAATGAGCAGTTCTTC.